This entry lists 24 T cell receptor beta chains sequenced from one sample in a study of PD-1 blockade in classical Hodgkin lymphoma (dated by TCRdb to the early 2020s). The sample's time point label, in plain terms: newly diagnosed, previously untreated cHL patient sample. The library relied on the immunoSEQ multiplex PCR assay. In TCRdb, the immuneACCESS table is reduced to in-frame sequences with V and J assigned. These tables do not hold every clone; where another copy was compared, an unresolved V gene accounts for under half, and the others remain unexplained. The sample contains around 17,000 clones, 84% of them found a single time. Less than 8.5% of the sample is taken by the ten largest. The specimen was peripheral blood mononuclear cells (PBMCs). These TCRs come from a human donor with classical Hodgkin lymphoma.

A word on this clone: Other DNA sequences within the sample encode an identical CDR3. This rearrangement joins TRBV18 to TRBJ1-4; maybe TRBD1 (5 bases). Looked up from germline, CDR1 is KGHSH and CDR2 is LQKENI. There are 15 residues in the CDR3. Trimming cost V 3 bases and J 1 base, with 9 bases left between them. In DNA, the CDR3 is TGTGCCAGCTCACCCCTGGGGGGAACTAATGAAAAACTGTTTTTT. Translated, it gives CASSPLGGTNEKLFF.

The CDR3 DNA reads TGTGCCAGCAGCAGTCCGGGACAGGGTAAGCCGGAGCAGTACTTC. Its protein product is CASSSPGQGKPEQYF. The chain has TRBV21-1 and TRBJ2-7; the DNA was not used to check the table's D call, TRBD1. TRBV21-1 is classified as a pseudogene. The CDR3 length is 15 residues.

This chain uses TRBV28 with TRBJ1-2, with a tentative D call TRBD1 (5 bases). Germline V gene data show CDR1 as MDHEN and CDR2 as SYDVKM. The CDR3 extends over 12 amino acids. V lost 8 bases and J lost 8, with 15 bases in between. CDR3 amino acids: CASYDIEGGYTF. The DNA for the CDR3 is TGTGCCAGCTACGACATAGAGGGGGGCTACACCTTC.

CDR3 residues: CASSLSILSLTGELFF. CDR3 DNA sequence: TGTGCCAGCAGCCTGTCCATATTGTCCCTGACCGGGGAGCTGTTTTTT. This sequence joins TRBV5-6 and TRBJ2-2, with D uncertain. The CDR3 loop spans 16 amino acids. CDR1 and CDR2 from the germline V gene are SGHDT and YYEEEE. The ends were cut back, 4 bases at V and 5 bases at J, with 18 bases in the middle. Drawing the rest from reference TRBV5-6 and TRBJ2-2, the complete variable domain is DAGVTQSPTHLIKTRGQQVTLRCSPKSGHDTVSWYQQALGQGPQFIFQYYEEEERQRGNFPDRFSGHQFPNYSSELNVNALLLGDSALYLCASSLSILSLTGELFFGEGSRLTVL.

The V and J genes are TRBV7-9 and TRBJ1-2; no definite D call. The CDR3 runs to 14 residues. The V and J ends lost 2 bases and 1 base respectively, with 8 bases between them. CDR1 and CDR2 (germline): SEHNR, FQNEAQ (reference sequence). CDR3 nucleotide sequence: TGTGCCAGCAGCTTAAAGGGAGTTAACTATGGCTACACCTTC. Encoded protein: CASSLKGVNYGYTF.

The chain joins TRBV27 to TRBJ1-5; D gene uncertain. Per germline, CDR1 MNHEY and CDR2 SMNVEV (reference sequence). V gave up 5 bases and J gave up 3 bases, with 17 bases separating them. The CDR3 has 16 amino acids. This CDR3 is CASSKLAERHNQPQHF. DNA for the CDR3: TGTGCCAGCAGTAAGCTCGCCGAGAGGCACAATCAGCCCCAGCATTTT.

A single count supports this clone. The rearrangement links TRBV5-6 to TRBJ1-1; no reliable D call. The CDR3 loop spans 15 amino acids. V lost 0 bases and J 5 bases, leaving 14 bases between the germline ends. CDR1 is SGHDT, CDR2 YYEEEE, per germline. The CDR3 spells CASSLELGLRTEAFF. CDR3 nucleotide sequence: TGTGCCAGCAGCTTGGAACTCGGGCTGCGAACTGAAGCTTTCTTT.

The chain uses TRBV28 and TRBJ1-5; tentatively, D is TRBD1 (5 bases). Trimming took off 7 bases at V and 0 bases at J, with 19 bases between the two ends. This CDR3 has 17 residues. Germline V gene lookup returns CDR1 MDHEN and CDR2 SYDVKM. The DNA of the CDR3 is TGTGCCAGCATTCCGCAGGGCCTTGGTTATAGCAATCAGCCCCAGCATTTT. It translates to CASIPQGLGYSNQPQHF.

Concerning this clone itself: The junction differs from germline at one of its ends, possibly a read error. The gene calls are TRBV7-2 and TRBJ2-2; TRBD1 matches 7 bases. The CDR3 has 14 residues. CDR1 and CDR2 (germline): SGHTA, FQGNSA. The CDR3 sequence is CASSPDRNAGELFF. For the CDR3, the DNA is TGTGCCAGCAGCCCGGACAGGAACGCCGGGGAGCTGTTTTTT.

The CDR3 DNA is TGTGCCAGCAGTCCCCCCGGGACTAGCAATAATGAGCAGTTCTTC. Encoded protein: CASSPPGTSNNEQFF. The chain employs TRBV6-6 and TRBJ2-1; 9 bases line up with TRBD2. The germline V gene encodes CDR1 MNHNY and CDR2 SVGAGI (reference sequence). Trimming removed 5 bases from V and 7 bases from J; junction bases left unmatched: 9. This CDR3 has 15 amino acids.

This chain joins TRBV6-6 and TRBJ2-2, with TRBD1 identical over 7 bases. V was clipped by 2 bases and J by 5 bases; unmatched bases: 5. Per germline, CDR1 MNHNY and CDR2 SVGAGI (reference sequence). CDR3 length: 15 residues. Here the CDR3 DNA reads TGTGCCAGCAGTTACCCCTTGACAGGGACCGGGGAGCTGTTTTTT. Amino acids: CASSYPLTGTGELFF.

This chain connects TRBV7-9 to TRBJ2-5; no clear D gene. V lost 4 bases, J lost 2 bases, and 20 bases lay in between. The length of the CDR3 is 17 residues. Germline values: CDR1 SEHNR, CDR2 FQNEAQ (reference sequence). CDR3 loop: CASSSSRVKAPQETQYF. The CDR3 region has the DNA TGTGCCAGCAGCTCCTCCCGGGTAAAGGCGCCACAAGAGACCCAGTACTTC.

The genes are TRBV5-5 and TRBJ1-1, with 7 bases aligning to TRBD1. Germline CDR1 and CDR2: SGHKS and YYEKEE (reference sequence). V lost 2 bases, J lost 2 bases, and 6 bases stayed unmatched. This CDR3 has 15 amino acids. The CDR3 sequence is CASSFGGTVNTEAFF. The CDR3 nucleotides read TGTGCCAGCAGCTTCGGTGGGACAGTAAACACTGAAGCTTTCTTT.

The rearrangement uses TRBV6-1 and TRBJ1-2; 7 bases are shared with TRBD1. The CDR3 spans 14 residues. Trimming cost V 6 bases and J 3 bases; bases outside gene matches: 7. Germline CDR1 and CDR2: MNHNS and SASEGT. The CDR3 protein is CASRRQGSDYGYTF. The CDR3 nucleotides are TGTGCCAGCAGGAGACAGGGCTCGGACTATGGCTACACCTTC.

This sequence joins TRBV18 and TRBJ2-1; 16 bases fit TRBD2. Germline-derived CDR1 and CDR2 are KGHSH and LQKENI. This CDR3 comprises 18 residues. Germline trimming cut 0 bases from V and 2 bases from J; bases unmatched to any gene: 1. DNA of the CDR3: TGTGCCAGCTCACCACCGGGACTAGCGGGAGGGGCCTACAATGAGCAGTTCTTC. Its protein product is CASSPPGLAGGAYNEQFF.

The chain carries TRBV25-1 and TRBJ2-5; 7 bases line up with TRBD2. Germline trimming cut 3 bases from V and 5 bases from J; bases unmatched to any gene: 9. This CDR3 region has 15 residues. The V gene's germline CDR1 is MGHDK and CDR2 SYGVNS. The CDR3 DNA reads as TGTGCCAGCAGTGACGGTGCGGGAGAGGGGGAGACCCAGTACTTC. Translation gives CASSDGAGEGETQYF.

This clone was detected only a few times. The chain has TRBV5-6 and TRBJ2-4, with D perhaps given as TRBD1 or TRBD2 (5 bases each). Germline CDR1 and CDR2: SGHDT and YYEEEE. Between the trimmed V and J ends, which lost 0 bases and 1 base, there was a span of 14 bases. The CDR3 is 17 amino acids. CDR3 in DNA: TGTGCCAGCAGCTTGGGGTGGGGGATAGGGGCCAAAAACATTCAGTACTTC. Translating gives CASSLGWGIGAKNIQYF.

The CDR3 nucleotides are TGCGCCAGCAGGGGGACAGGGCGGGAGACCCAGTACTTC. It is translated as CASRGTGRETQYF. The chain joins TRBV5-1 to TRBJ2-5; 9 nucleotides line up with TRBD1. Germline loops: CDR1 SGHRS, CDR2 YFSETQ. V dropped 5 bases and J dropped 5; count of bases not matched to a gene: 4. The CDR3 is 13 amino acids.

This rearrangement joins TRBV28 to TRBJ2-1; either TRBD1 or TRBD2 may supply D (6 bases each). This CDR3 is built from 15 residues. The germline gives CDR1 MDHEN, CDR2 SYDVKM. With 7 bases removed from V and 6 bases from J, the gap between germline ends came to 19 bases. CDR3: CASTTPTRGANEQFF. In DNA form, the CDR3 reads TGTGCCAGCACCACTCCCACGAGGGGGGCCAATGAGCAGTTCTTC.

The table lists this clone with a count of one. This chain links TRBV7-3 with TRBJ2-1, with TRBD2 identical over 7 bases. Germline CDR1 is SGHTA and CDR2 is FQGTGA. J gave up 7 bases and V 0 bases, and 6 bases lay outside the gene matches. The CDR3 is made up of 15 amino acids. In nucleotides, the CDR3 is TGTGCCAGCAGCTTAACAAGCGGGGTCCGGAATGAGCAGTTCTTC. It yields the protein CASSLTSGVRNEQFF.

The V gene is TRBV7-9, the J gene TRBJ1-1, with D unresolved. CDR3 size: 16 residues. V was shortened by 2 bases and J by 1 base, with 14 bases between the two germline ends. CDR1 SEHNR and CDR2 FQNEAQ come from the germline V gene (reference sequence). This CDR3 is CASSLSVGPANTEAFF. As DNA, the CDR3 is TGTGCCAGCAGCTTATCAGTCGGACCGGCGAACACTGAAGCTTTCTTT.

The chain joins TRBV19 to TRBJ2-7, with TRBD2 as a possible D gene (5 bases). Trimming removed 2 bases from V and 3 bases from J, with 17 bases in between. There are 16 residues in the CDR3. Germline V gives CDR1 LNHDA, CDR2 SQIVND (reference sequence). CDR3 in DNA: TGTGCCAGTAGTATAATCCCGCTAGCCCAATACTACGAGCAGTACTTC. It codes for CASSIIPLAQYYEQYF.

This sequence joins TRBV7-8 and TRBJ1-5, with a tentative D call TRBD1 (5 bases). Trimming left V 5 bases short and J 0 bases short, with 14 bases between. The CDR3 is 16 amino acids. Germline values: CDR1 SGHVS, CDR2 FQNEAQ. In nucleotides, the CDR3 is TGTGCCAGCAGCCCGGGGGGACGGCCTAGCAATCAGCCCCAGCATTTT. Translation: CASSPGGRPSNQPQHF.

J is TRBJ1-2 and V is TRBV19; D remains ambiguous. The germline gives CDR1 LNHDA, CDR2 SQIVND (reference sequence). Trimming removed 6 bases at V and 3 bases at J, with 11 bases between. This CDR3 has 13 residues. CDR3 in amino acids: CASSPGIDYGYTF. The CDR3 nucleotides are TGTGCCAGTAGCCCTGGGATTGACTATGGCTACACCTTC.